This T cell receptor (beta chain) came from a study of human T cells and chemical hapten exposure. Time point reported: patch test 3, about 24 weeks after DPC sensitization. Described treatment: therapeutic diphenylcyclopropenone sensitization with weekly scalp DPC. Donors were 18 to 70-year-old alopecia patients suitable for DPC. CDR3 length equals 12 residues. Germline CDR1 SNHLY, CDR2 FYNNEI. V gave up 5 bases and J gave up 3 bases, with 7 bases separating them. This clonotype was seen a handful of times. The library attached unique molecular identifiers to individual cDNA molecules. TCRdb redid the calling of the RACE reads with MiXCR, one entry per CDR3 protein. The sample lists about 110,000 distinct CDR3 sequences; 34% were seen once.

The specimen was whole blood, collected in connection with sensitization to the hapten diphenylcyclopropenone (DPC). This receptor was obtained from a man aged 40-50 years with alopecia areata. Some clones in this sample may be carry-over from other donors' samples. The chain is built from TRBV2 and TRBJ1-1; D gene uncertain. The CDR3 region has the DNA TGTGCCAGCAGTCGGAGGGACACTGAAGCTTTCTTT. It encodes CASSRRDTEAFF.